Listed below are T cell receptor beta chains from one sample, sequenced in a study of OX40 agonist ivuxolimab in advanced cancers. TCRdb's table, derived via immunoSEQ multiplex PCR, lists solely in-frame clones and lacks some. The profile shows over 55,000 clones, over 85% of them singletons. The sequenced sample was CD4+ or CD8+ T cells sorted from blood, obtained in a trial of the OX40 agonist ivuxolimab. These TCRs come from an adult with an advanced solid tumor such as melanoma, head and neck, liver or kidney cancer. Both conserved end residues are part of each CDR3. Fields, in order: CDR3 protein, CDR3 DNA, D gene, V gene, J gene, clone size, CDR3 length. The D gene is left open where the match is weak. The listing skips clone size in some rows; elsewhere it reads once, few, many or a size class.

CASSLGFSTDTQYF,TGTGCCAGCAGCTTAGGATTCTCCACAGATACGCAGTATTTT,-,TRBV7-8,TRBJ2-3,-,14
CASSLAPGQGVHGYTF,TGCGCCAGCAGCCTAGCCCCCGGACAGGGGGTCCATGGCTACACCTTC,TRBD1,TRBV4-1,TRBJ1-2,-,16
CASTSRGSYEQYF,TGTGCCAGCACCTCAAGGGGCTCCTACGAGCAGTACTTC,-,TRBV6-1,TRBJ2-7,-,13
CASSQEGTVQETQYF,TGTGCCAGCAGCCAAGAAGGGACAGTACAAGAGACCCAGTACTTC,TRBD1,TRBV4-2,TRBJ2-5,-,15
CSVDKGADGGNTIYF,TGCAGCGTTGATAAAGGGGCAGACGGTGGAAACACCATATATTTT,-,TRBV29-1,TRBJ1-3,-,15
CASNVRLAGMDEQFF,TGTGCCAGCAACGTAAGACTAGCGGGGATGGATGAGCAGTTCTTC,TRBD2,TRBV11-2,TRBJ2-1,-,15
CASSDLPGNSPLHF,TGTGCCAGCAGTGACCTTCCCGGGAATTCACCCCTCCACTTT,-,TRBV2,TRBJ1-6,-,14
CAISVEQGAFGNTIYF,TGTGCCATCAGCGTCGAACAGGGGGCATTTGGAAACACCATATATTTT,TRBD1,TRBV10-3,TRBJ1-3,-,16
CASSSRGGDSPLHF,TGTGCCAGCAGCTCGAGGGGTGGTGATTCACCCCTCCACTTT,-,TRBV5-4,TRBJ1-6,few,14
CASSPPGGTYGYTF,TGTGCCAGCTCACCACCGGGCGGGACCTATGGCTACACCTTC,-,TRBV18,TRBJ1-2,-,14
CASSLAWGEQYF,TGTGCCAGCAGCTTAGCGTGGGGGGAGCAGTACTTC,-,TRBV11-2,TRBJ2-7,-,12
CASSQGVSGAGEQYF,TGTGCCAGCAGCCAAGGTGTTTCGGGGGCCGGTGAGCAGTACTTC,-,TRBV4-2,TRBJ2-7,-,15
CASSLSWTEHGTEAFF,TGTGCCAGCAGCTTATCATGGACAGAGCATGGCACTGAAGCTTTCTTT,-,TRBV7-9,TRBJ1-1,-,16
CASSLEGTDGYTF,TGTGCCAGCAGCTTAGAAGGGACAGATGGCTACACCTTC,TRBD1,TRBV11-2,TRBJ1-2,-,13
CATRQGTNEKLFF,TGTGCCACCAGACAGGGAACTAATGAAAAACTGTTTTTT,TRBD1,TRBV19,TRBJ1-4,-,13
CASSRFSGTGQYEQYF,TGTGCCAGCAGCCGTTTTTCTGGGACAGGGCAGTACGAGCAGTACTTC,TRBD1,TRBV7-9,TRBJ2-7,-,16
CASSTTGTTRPETQYF,TGTGCCAGCAGTACTACCGGGACCACGAGGCCTGAGACCCAGTACTTC,-,TRBV7-9,TRBJ2-5,-,16
CASTTFPGGNEKLFF,TGTGCCAGTACTACCTTTCCAGGGGGAAATGAAAAACTGTTTTTT,TRBD1,TRBV19,TRBJ1-4,-,15
CASSQTGGSYNSPLHF,TGCGCCAGCAGCCAAACAGGGGGCTCCTATAATTCACCCCTCCACTTT,TRBD1,TRBV4-1,TRBJ1-6,-,16
CASSQEGQAAFF,TGTGCCAGCAGCCAAGAGGGCCAAGCGGCTTTCTTT,-,TRBV14,TRBJ1-1,-,12
CASSSVRGTDTQYF,TGTGCCAGCAGCTCTGTCAGGGGCACAGATACGCAGTATTTT,-,TRBV5-6,TRBJ2-3,once,14
CASRWADTQYF,TGTGCCAGCCGGTGGGCAGATACGCAGTATTTT,-,TRBV2,TRBJ2-3,-,11
CSGQGYGNTIYF,TGCAGCGGACAGGGGTATGGAAACACCATATATTTT,TRBD1,TRBV29-1,TRBJ1-3,-,12
CASRTAVHQPQHF,TGTGCCAGTCGGACAGCCGTCCATCAGCCCCAGCATTTT,-,TRBV6-5,TRBJ1-5,-,13
CASSLAAYNEQFF,TGTGCCAGCAGCTTAGCGGCCTACAATGAGCAGTTCTTC,-,TRBV7-9,TRBJ2-1,-,13
CASSDLGRAAKNIQYF,TGTGCCAGCAGTGATTTGGGCAGGGCGGCCAAAAACATTCAGTACTTC,-,TRBV6-1,TRBJ2-4,-,16
CASSIGRGNQPQHF,TGTGCCAGTAGTATTGGGAGAGGCAATCAGCCCCAGCATTTT,-,TRBV19,TRBJ1-5,-,14
CASSIEASGGRTGELFF,TGTGCCAGTAGTATAGAAGCTAGCGGGGGTCGCACCGGGGAGCTGTTTTTT,TRBD2,TRBV19,TRBJ2-2,-,17
CASSRDREGGEQYF,TGCGCCAGCAGCAGAGACAGGGAAGGAGGAGAGCAGTACTTC,TRBD1,TRBV5-1,TRBJ2-7,once,14
CASSSGTGGREQYF,TGTGCCAGCAGTTCCGGGACAGGGGGAAGGGAGCAGTACTTC,TRBD1,TRBV6-6,TRBJ2-7,-,14
CASSLPGSPYNEQFF,TGTGCCAGCAGTTTACCAGGGTCCCCCTACAATGAGCAGTTCTTC,-,TRBV27,TRBJ2-1,-,15
CAGPWGWTNTGELFF,TGTGCCGGGCCCTGGGGCTGGACGAACACCGGGGAGCTGTTTTTT,-,TRBV7-7,TRBJ2-2,-,15
CASSISTGGTGELFF,TGTGCCAGTAGTATCTCGACAGGGGGGACCGGGGAGCTGTTTTTT,TRBD1,TRBV19,TRBJ2-2,-,15
CAWSPLGGASYEQYF,TGTGCCTGGAGTCCCTTAGGGGGGGCCTCCTACGAGCAGTACTTC,-,TRBV30,TRBJ2-7,-,15
CASRGQGDNSPLHF,TGTGCCAGCAGAGGACAGGGGGATAATTCACCCCTCCACTTT,TRBD1,TRBV11-1,TRBJ1-6,-,14
CATSSSAGHPLNQPQHF,TGTGCCACCTCTTCTAGCGCGGGACACCCCTTGAATCAGCCCCAGCATTTT,-,TRBV27,TRBJ1-5,once,17
CSVAQGAGNTIYF,TGCAGCGTTGCTCAGGGTGCTGGAAACACCATATATTTT,-,TRBV29-1,TRBJ1-3,-,13